This T cell receptor beta chain was found in a study of cytomegalovirus exposure and HLA in healthy donors listed by TCRdb under 2017. A note on the overall study: An earlier analysis of some 550 of the donors reported roughly 270 Gb of sequence data and some 120 million unique TCR beta sequences from 150 million to 200 million T cells. An early release that covered more than 550 HLA-typed donors contained approximately 300 gigabases of sequencing data and 75 million to 100 million unique TCR sequences. Among the roughly 390 genotyped donors, around 81% belonged to the genetic ancestry cluster associated with self-reported Caucasian donors. The study aimed to test whether cataloging public T cell receptors could reveal signatures of past pathogen exposure. The study profiled the T cell repertoires of hundreds of subjects by immunosequencing and related them to cytomegalovirus serostatus. Besides the first cohort of under 700 subjects, a separate validation cohort made up of 120 different subjects was used. The study combined high-throughput TCR immunosequencing, statistical association of individual TCRs with disease status, and machine learning to predict cytomegalovirus infection status. A later analysis re-examined previously published TCR beta repertoires from more than 600 donors and added high-resolution HLA genotyping to investigate patterns of TCR occurrence. The later analysis used no new phenotypic data to find candidate immune exposures, relying instead on TCR beta sequences and their occurrence across donors. An earlier analysis of roughly 600 of the donors used high-throughput TCR beta sequencing to judge whether each TCR beta V gene segment behaved as functional or pseudogenic. Donor age, sex, ethnicity and CMV serostatus were collected together with the repertoire data. A later genetic analysis used genome-wide SNP genotypes for about 60% of the roughly 670 donors, treating that subset as a discovery cohort. All discovery cohort repertoires had been generated using a single sequencing platform. HLA typing included class I and class II loci at four-digit resolution. Typing coverage varied by locus: about 620-630 donors for A, B, C, DRB1 and DQB1; under 550 for DQA1; approximately 610 for DPA1; approximately 450 for DPB1. Several DR-DQ haplotypes were handled as single units for association and clustering, since linkage in the cohort was strong. On average, 235,054 unique TCR beta nucleotide sequences were sequenced per donor among fewer than 500 genotyped donors of the cohort, with about 19% of those sequences being non-productive.

General conclusions and limits of the study: Most TCR sequences were observed very rarely across donors, whereas some public TCRs were present in many individuals. A later analysis found that HLA-associated TCR beta chains were more clonally expanded and had lower generation probabilities than equally common non-associated chains. A few of the identified cytomegalovirus-associated TCR beta chains were confirmed in vitro to be specific for cytomegalovirus antigens. In a later analysis, several top co-occurrence clusters were reported to appear linked to parvovirus B19, influenza, CMV and Epstein-Barr virus. The sequencing pipeline was judged likely to have produced a cluster of highly shared sequence variants as a technical artifact. A further reported finding was that TCR beta sequences accurately predicted the HLA-A and HLA-B alleles for most subjects in the first cohort. According to the authors, the approach could potentially be generalized to other disease states and immunological phenotypes. This cohort had only TCR beta chains sequenced, and the lack of alpha or paired-chain data limited which features could be detected. Some IMGT-functional V segments, including TRBV6-2 and TRBV6-3, could not be distinguished by the 87-base-pair reads and were therefore excluded. Cytomegalovirus status was reported to be diagnosed by the classifier with high specificity and sensitivity in both the original and validation cohorts. When HLA alleles, especially DR and DQ, strongly co-occurred, TCR associations were difficult to assign to individual alleles. In a later analysis, TCR association rates were found to vary across HLA loci, with the most associated TCRs seen for DRB1 alleles and the fewest for HLA-C alleles. In an earlier analysis of under 600 of the donors, most TCR beta V segments were observed in productive rearrangements about 90% or about 30% of the time, broadly matching IMGT annotations. CMV serostatus was the only immune exposure information available for the cohort. The study gave a list of over 150 TCR beta chains associated with cytomegalovirus. Compared with the approximately 670-donor mean, donors in an Asian-associated ancestry cluster had fewer N-insertions in productive TCRs, according to a later genetic analysis. Over 15 rarely observed V segments, including chromosome 9 orphons, were excluded from the earlier analysis of several hundred of the donors because counts were too low. A later analysis associated about 17,000 TCR beta sequences with specific HLA alleles at a false discovery rate of 0.05. A later genetic analysis associated a missense DCLRE1C variant with V-gene and J-gene trimming of TCR beta chains, and an independent cohort replicated the association. Linkage disequilibrium might explain the correlated functional status among segregating V segments, but an unknown experimental factor could not be excluded. Because HLA typing was unavailable for some donors at each locus, only the typed subset was used in association tests. In a later analysis, most CMV-associated TCR beta chains were found to appear HLA-restricted, with HLA associations seemingly driven largely by CMV exposure. Sequencing depth was assumed to be roughly uniform across donors in the presence/absence analyses, though that assumption may not hold.

A remark on this clone: Its binding antigen is unknown. Base qualities are missing; no much larger clone stands one base away.

The V end gives up 4 bases and the J end 4 bases, leaving 10 bases in the junction not matched to a gene. The CDR3 starts with the cysteine, ends with the phenylalanine, and has 17 residues. Only the CDR3 DNA is retained, 51 bases long and in frame from the first base. The germline V gene encodes CDR1 LGHNT and CDR2 FRNRAP. The cohort consisted of 650 to 850 healthy bone marrow donors. At the time of sampling, every cohort member was nominally healthy, though immune exposures that went unrecorded were likely present. The donor tested CMV seropositive and was one of the 289 seropositive cohort members. Each donor provided a peripheral blood sample, and peripheral blood mononuclear cells were used for TCR beta sequencing. Genomic DNA extraction from the blood cell samples was performed with the Qiagen DNeasy Blood Extraction Kit. Library generation was performed with the immunoSEQ multiplex PCR assay. For the multiplex PCR, a mixture combining 60 forward primers for TCR Vbeta segments and 13 reverse primers for TCR Jbeta segments was used. The CDR3 region of rearranged TCR beta genes was amplified from genomic DNA with a multiplex PCR assay. The amplified TCR beta libraries were sequenced on the Illumina HiSeq System as 87-base-pair reads. As for how the authors treated the data: A later analysis counted some 80 million unique TCR beta chains across the 550 to 700 repertoires, and approximately 11 million of these chains were shared by at least two donors. Raw reads were error-corrected and collapsed into unique sequences by a nearest-neighbor algorithm in which closely related sequences were merged to remove PCR and sequencing errors. Alignment of CDR3 sequences to IMGT reference sequences was used to assign V, D and J gene segments. For a sequence to be retained, a match of at least six nucleotides was required to both a V gene segment and a J gene segment. A rearrangement was called productive if the CDR3 had no stop codons and remained in frame with V and J, and every other rearrangement was called non-productive. Following IMGT convention, CDR3 was defined as the stretch from the second conserved V-encoded cysteine up to the conserved J-encoded phenylalanine. In an earlier analysis of 550 to 650 of the donors, sequences lacking an unambiguous match to a single V gene segment were excluded. In an earlier analysis of several hundred of the donors, V segments were called functional above 56.7% productive rearrangements and were called segregating when the between-donor standard deviation exceeded 5%. A statistical classification framework was developed to diagnose cytomegalovirus status using the catalog of TCR beta chain sequences. A later analysis assigned V and J genes by comparing TCR nucleotide sequences with IMGT/GENE-DB human TR gene sequences. The TCRdist pipeline was used in a later analysis to assign CDR3 sequences and most-parsimonious VDJ recombination scenarios. A later analysis defined each TCR beta chain by its CDR3 amino acid sequence plus V-gene family, and excluded reads lacking a unique V-gene family. In a later analysis, around 600 highly shared, low-generation-probability nucleotide sequences were removed to address suspected cross-contamination and a sequencing artifact. In a later analysis, a clonal expansion index for each public chain was calculated from normalized within-repertoire ranks of inferred template counts. Generation probabilities in a later analysis came from a VDJ recombination model fitted to out-of-frame rearrangements, and those results were checked against IGoR. In a later analysis, hypergeometric tests were used to score TCR-TCR, TCR-HLA and TCR-CMV co-occurrence, with a repertoire-size bias correction applied to TCR pairs. In a later analysis, false discovery rates were estimated by permuting HLA or CMV assignments 20 times. In a later analysis, co-occurring TCRs were grouped using DBSCAN, with TCRdist sequence similarity added in when clustering inside HLA-allele-positive subsets. For co-occurrence clustering, repertoires with fewer than 30,000 or more than 120,000 public chains were excluded, along with 5 or 6 repertoires with anomalous nucleotide sharing. Here the immuneACCESS table is served through TCRdb, limited to in-frame sequences with V and J called. Missing clones are a known gap in these copies; in checked studies unresolved V genes cover under half, and the rest lacks a known reason. The DNA gave D and trimming, while V, J and clone size come from that table. The sample includes some 170,000 clones, with 60% to 80% observed a single time. The top ten constitute almost 6.5% of the sample.

Input material: PBMCs. This receptor chain uses TRBV12-5 and TRBJ2-1, and 10 junction bases match TRBD2. The clonotype was recovered from a man aged 35-49 years in good health and CMV-seropositive. Here is the DNA: TGTGCTAGTGGTTCGCAACTAGCGGGGACGGGATACAATGAGCAGTTCTTC. Protein translation: CASGSQLAGTGYNEQFF.